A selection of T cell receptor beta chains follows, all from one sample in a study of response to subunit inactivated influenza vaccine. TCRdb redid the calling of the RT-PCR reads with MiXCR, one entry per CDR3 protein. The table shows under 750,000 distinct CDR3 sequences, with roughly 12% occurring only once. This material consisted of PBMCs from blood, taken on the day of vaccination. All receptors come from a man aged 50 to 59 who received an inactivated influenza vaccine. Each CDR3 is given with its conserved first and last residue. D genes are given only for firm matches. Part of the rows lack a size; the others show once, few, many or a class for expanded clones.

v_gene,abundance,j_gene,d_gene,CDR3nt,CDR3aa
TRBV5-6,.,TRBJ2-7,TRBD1,TGTGCCAGCAGCTTGGAGCCAGGGGGTGCCTACGAGCAGTACTTC,CASSLEPGGAYEQYF
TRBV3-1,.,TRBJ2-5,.,TGTGCCAGCAGCCAAGATCTCTACAGGAGCTTGCAAGAGACCCAGTACTTC,CASSQDLYRSLQETQYF
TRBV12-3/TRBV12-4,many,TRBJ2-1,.,TGTGCCAGCAGGGCCGCGACTAGCTACAATGAGCAGTTCTTC,CASRAATSYNEQFF
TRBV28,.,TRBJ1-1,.,TGTGCCAGCAGCCCATGGCCGACAGGCAGGAACACTGAAGCTTTCTTT,CASSPWPTGRNTEAFF
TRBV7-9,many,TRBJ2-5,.,TGTGCCAGCAGCATCAGGACAGTACAAGAGACCCAGTACTTC,CASSIRTVQETQYF
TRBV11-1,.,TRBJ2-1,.,TGTGCCAGCAGCTTTGGTACAGGTAGCTCCTACAATGAGCAGTTCTTC,CASSFGTGSSYNEQFF
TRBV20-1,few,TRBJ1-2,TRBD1,TGCAGTGCTAACAAAGGGGGCAAGGAGATAAACTATGGCTACACCTTC,CSANKGGKEINYGYTF
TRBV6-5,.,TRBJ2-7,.,TGTGCCAGCGGACAGACCTACGAGCAGTACTTC,CASGQTYEQYF
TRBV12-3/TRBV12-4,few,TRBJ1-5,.,TGTGCCAGCAGCCCCCTGAGTCGCAATCAGCCCCAGCATTTT,CASSPLSRNQPQHF
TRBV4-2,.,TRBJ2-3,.,TGTGCCAGCAGCCAAGGCCCTCACGGGGGCACAGATACGCAGTATTTT,CASSQGPHGGTDTQYF
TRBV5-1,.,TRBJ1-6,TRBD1,TGCGCCAGCAGCACCGGGACAGGGGGACATTATTCACCCCTCCACTTT,CASSTGTGGHYSPLHF